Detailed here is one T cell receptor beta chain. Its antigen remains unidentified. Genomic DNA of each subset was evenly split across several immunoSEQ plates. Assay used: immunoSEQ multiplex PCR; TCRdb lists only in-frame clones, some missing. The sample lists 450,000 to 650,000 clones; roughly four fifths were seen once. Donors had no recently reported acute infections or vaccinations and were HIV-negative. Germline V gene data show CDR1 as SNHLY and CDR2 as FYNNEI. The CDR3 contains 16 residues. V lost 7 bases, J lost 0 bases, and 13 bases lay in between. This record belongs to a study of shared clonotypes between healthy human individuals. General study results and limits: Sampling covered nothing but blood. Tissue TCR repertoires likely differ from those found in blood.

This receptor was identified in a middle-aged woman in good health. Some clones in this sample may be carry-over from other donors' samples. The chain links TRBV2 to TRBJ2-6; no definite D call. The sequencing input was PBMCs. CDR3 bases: TGTGCCAGCACCCAATTTCTGAGCTCTGGGGCCAACGTCCTGACTTTC. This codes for CASTQFLSSGANVLTF.